This T cell receptor beta chain was identified during a study of Ad26.COV2.S vaccination and SARS-CoV-2 variants. Study context: Doses of Ad26.COV2.S were injected into muscle once or twice, 56 days apart.

Treatment denoted: some 19 received Ad26.COV2.S at low or high dose, single or two shots; five or six received placebo; per-sample allocation not given. All samples were drawn on day 63, counting from the first vaccine or placebo injection. Repertoires were generated with immunoSEQ multiplex PCR, while TCRdb's copy carries only in-frame clones and drops some. The profile shows some 340,000 clones, 85% of them singletons. Sequences were derived from peripheral blood, sampled in a trial of Ad26.COV2.S vaccine versus placebo. The clonotype comes from a person between 18 and 65 years old who received the Ad26.COV2.S COVID-19 vaccine or a placebo.

CDR3 residues: CASSLFYSTEAFF. CDR3 coding DNA: TGTGCCAGCAGCTTATTTTATAGCACTGAAGCTTTCTTT. The rearrangement links TRBV7-8 to TRBJ1-1; D uncertain. The length of the CDR3 is 13 residues. The V and J ends lost 2 bases and 4 bases respectively, with 8 bases between them. Germline V gives CDR1 SGHVS, CDR2 FQNEAQ.